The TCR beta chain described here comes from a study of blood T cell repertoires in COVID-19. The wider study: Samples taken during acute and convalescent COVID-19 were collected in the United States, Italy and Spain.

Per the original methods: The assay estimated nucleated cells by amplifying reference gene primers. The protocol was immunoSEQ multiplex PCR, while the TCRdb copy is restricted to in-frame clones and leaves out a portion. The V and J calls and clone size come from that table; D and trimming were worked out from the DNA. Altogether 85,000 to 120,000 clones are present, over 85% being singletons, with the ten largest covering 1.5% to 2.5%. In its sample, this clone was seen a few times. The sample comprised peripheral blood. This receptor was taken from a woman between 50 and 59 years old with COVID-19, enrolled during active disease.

This CDR3 reads CASSLAGRYGYTF. CDR3 nucleotide sequence: TGTGCCAGCAGCTTAGCGGGGCGCTATGGCTACACCTTC. The chain has TRBV7-2 and TRBJ1-2; TRBD1 might be the D (5 bases). The CDR3 consists of 13 residues. Germline V gene data show CDR1 as SGHTA and CDR2 as FQGNSA. The V and J ends lost 0 bases and 4 bases respectively, with 6 bases between them.